Each of the 32 T cell receptor beta chains below was sequenced from the same sample in a study of blood T cell repertoires in COVID-19. Using immunoSEQ multiplex PCR, the repertoire was profiled, and TCRdb retains in-frame clones only, with some absent. Among more than 95,000 clones listed, approximately 86% were seen once. The sample comprised peripheral blood. Receptors were obtained from a woman between 55 and 75 years old in a cohort sampled during active or convalescent COVID-19.

The chain joins TRBV5-1 to TRBJ1-6; D unclear. The germline V and J ends were trimmed by 0 bases and 3 bases, with 10 bases remaining between them. The CDR3 length is 16 residues. Per germline, CDR1 SGHRS and CDR2 YFSETQ. CDR3 loop: CASSLGSGVYNSPLHF. CDR3 sequence (DNA): TGCGCCAGCAGCTTGGGTTCAGGTGTCTATAATTCACCCCTCCACTTT. Combining the CDR3 with reference TRBV5-1 and TRBJ1-6 gives the whole variable domain KAGVTQTPRYLIKTRGQQVTLSCSPISGHRSVSWYQQTPGQGLQFLFEYFSETQRNKGNFPGRFSGRQFSNSRSEMNVSTLELGDSALYLCASSLGSGVYNSPLHFGNGTRLTVT.

A note on this clone: Distinct nucleotide sequences in the sample also encode this CDR3. The chain recombines TRBV4-2 with TRBJ1-2; D unresolved. Trimming took off 4 bases at V and 8 bases at J, with 14 bases between the two ends. Germline CDR1 and CDR2: LGHNA and YNFKEQ. This CDR3 region has 13 residues. As DNA, the CDR3 is TGTGCCAGCAGCCTTCGGGGAGACGACGGCTACACCTTC. Its protein product is CASSLRGDDGYTF.

The rearrangement links TRBV2 to TRBJ2-1, with a weak D call TRBD1 (6 bases). In germline, CDR1 is SNHLY, CDR2 FYNNEI. CDR3 length: 16 amino acids. Trimming took 6 bases from V and 4 from J, leaving 19 bases between them. The CDR3 sequence is CASRGAFGVSYNEQFF. Here the CDR3 DNA reads TGTGCCAGCAGGGGGGCCTTTGGGGTTTCGTACAATGAGCAGTTCTTC.

This clone was recorded once. The V call is TRBV19, the J call TRBJ1-5; D is possibly TRBD1 (5 bases). V shed 6 bases and J shed 6 bases, with 21 bases lying between them. The CDR3 contains 16 residues. Germline lookup yields CDR1 LNHDA and CDR2 SQIVND (reference sequence). This CDR3 reads CASSGSGVVGGQPQHF. The CDR3 DNA reads TGTGCCAGTAGCGGGTCCGGGGTTGTGGGGGGTCAGCCCCAGCATTTT.

V and J are TRBV18 and TRBJ1-3, with TRBD1 matching over 11 bases. This CDR3 has 19 residues. Per the germline V gene, CDR1 is KGHSH and CDR2 is LQKENI. The junction had 9 bases not matched to a gene; V was cut back by 0 bases and J by 2 bases. The CDR3 is CASSPPSLGQGAAGNTIYF. DNA of the CDR3: TGTGCCAGCTCACCACCGAGCCTTGGACAGGGGGCGGCTGGAAACACCATATATTTT. The complete variable domain, with remaining parts taken from reference TRBV18 and TRBJ1-3, reads NAGVMQNPRHLVRRRGQEARLRCSPMKGHSHVYWYRQLPEEGLKFMVYLQKENIIDESGMPKERFSAEFPKEGPSILRIQQVVRGDSAAYFCASSPPSLGQGAAGNTIYFGEGSWLTVV.

The J gene is TRBJ2-1, the V gene TRBV25-1; TRBD2 matches 11 bases. The CDR3 is made up of 17 amino acids. From germline, CDR1 is MGHDK and CDR2 SYGVNS. Trimming removed 4 bases from V and 2 bases from J; junction bases left unmatched: 7. The chain's CDR3 is CASSGTSGRPPYNEQFF. For the CDR3, the DNA is TGTGCCAGCAGTGGAACTAGCGGGAGACCCCCCTACAATGAGCAGTTCTTC.

This rearrangement joins TRBV4-1 to TRBJ1-4; no reliable D call. Germline CDR1 is MGHRA and CDR2 is YSYEKL. Trimming removed 4 bases at V and 4 bases at J, with 16 bases between. The CDR3 covers 16 residues. CDR3: CASSPAYSSINEKLFF. CDR3 DNA: TGCGCCAGCAGCCCCGCATACAGCTCTATTAATGAAAAACTGTTTTTT.

The rearrangement joins TRBV25-1 to TRBJ1-4; tentatively, D is TRBD1 (6 bases). This CDR3 spans 17 amino acids. Germline values: CDR1 MGHDK, CDR2 SYGVNS. V lost 0 bases and J 0 bases, leaving 11 bases between the germline ends. CDR3 sequence: CASSEYGGAATNEKLFF. CDR3 DNA: TGTGCCAGCAGTGAATATGGGGGCGCAGCAACTAATGAAAAACTGTTTTTT. Based on the CDR3 plus reference TRBV25-1 and TRBJ1-4, the full variable domain is EADIYQTPRYLVIGTGKKITLECSQTMGHDKMYWYQQDPGMELHLIHYSYGVNSTEKGDLSSESTVSRIRTEHFPLTLESARPSHTSQYLCASSEYGGAATNEKLFFGSGTQLSVL.

The rearrangement joins TRBV29-1 to TRBJ2-3; TRBD2 matches at 9 bases. The CDR3 is made up of 14 amino acids. The germline CDR1 and CDR2 sequences are SQVTM and ANQGSEA. V lost 4 bases to trimming and J lost 4 bases; unmatched junction nucleotides: 6. DNA for the CDR3: TGCAGCGTTGTTCTAGCGGGGCGTGCAGATACGCAGTATTTT. Its protein product is CSVVLAGRADTQYF.

The chain links TRBV5-6 to TRBJ2-1; 7 nucleotides line up with TRBD2. With V trimmed by 0 bases and J by 0 bases, 0 bases remained unmatched. CDR3 length: 15 amino acids. The germline V gene has CDR1 SGHDT and CDR2 YYEEEE. CDR3 sequence (DNA): TGTGCCAGCAGCTTGGGCGGGGGCTCCTACAATGAGCAGTTCTTC. Translation gives CASSLGGGSYNEQFF.

This clone was counted a single time. The V call is TRBV28, the J call TRBJ2-7; 7 bases map to TRBD1. The CDR3 has 12 amino acids. With 6 bases clipped from V and 2 bases from J, the junction kept 1 base outside the gene matches. Germline values: CDR1 MDHEN, CDR2 SYDVKM. For the CDR3, the DNA is TGTGCCAGCAGGACAGGGACCTACGAGCAGTACTTC. Amino acid sequence: CASRTGTYEQYF.

Points on this clone: The same CDR3 arises from other DNA sequences in this sample as well. The chain recombines TRBV30 with TRBJ1-5, with TRBD1 as a possible D gene (6 bases). The CDR3 length is 13 residues. Germline CDR1 is GTSNPN and CDR2 is SVGIG (reference sequence). The V and J ends lost 0 bases and 7 bases respectively, with 10 bases between them. CDR3 bases: TGTGCCTGGAGTGTACGGGGGGGCCAGCCCCAGCATTTT. Its protein product is CAWSVRGGQPQHF.

The chain is built from TRBV28 and TRBJ2-7; 13 nucleotides line up with TRBD2. Trimming at V came to 5 bases and at J to 5 bases, leaving 6 bases not matched to a gene. The CDR3 is 15 residues long. Germline V gives CDR1 MDHEN, CDR2 SYDVKM. DNA for the CDR3: TGTGCCAGCAGTCTAGGACTAGCGGGAGAGGACGAGCAGTACTTC. Translating it yields CASSLGLAGEDEQYF.

This sequence joins TRBV18 and TRBJ1-1; D gene uncertain. The germline CDR1 and CDR2 sequences are KGHSH and LQKENI. The V end lost 1 base, the J end lost 6 bases, and 6 bases lay between the germline ends. The CDR3 consists of 12 residues. DNA of the CDR3: TGTGCCAGCTCACCACGGGAGGCTGAAGCTTTCTTT. It yields the protein CASSPREAEAFF.

The sample holds one count of this clone. The rearrangement joins TRBV10-1 to TRBJ1-2, with 8 bases identical to TRBD1. Germline lookup yields CDR1 WNHNN and CDR2 SYGVQD (reference sequence). The CDR3 totals 14 residues. The V gene end was trimmed by 0 bases and the J gene end by 4 bases; junction bases not matched to a gene: 1. The CDR3 protein is CASSESDRAYGYTF. In DNA, the CDR3 is TGCGCCAGCAGTGAGTCGGACAGGGCCTATGGCTACACCTTC.

The chain couples TRBV19 to TRBJ1-4; possibly TRBD1 for D (6 bases). The V end lost 8 bases, the J end lost 7 bases, and 11 bases lay between the germline ends. CDR1 is LNHDA and CDR2 is SQIVND in the germline V gene (reference sequence). The CDR3 runs to 12 residues. This CDR3 is CASRTDSEKLFF. CDR3 in DNA: TGTGCCAGTCGGACAGACTCTGAAAAACTGTTTTTT.

The chain couples TRBV5-1 to TRBJ1-1; 9 nucleotides line up with TRBD1. Trimming took 0 bases from V and 4 from J; bases not matched to a gene: 4. Per the germline V gene, CDR1 is SGHRS and CDR2 is YFSETQ. This CDR3 spans 15 amino acids. As DNA, the CDR3 is TGCGCCAGCAGCTTGGGACAGGGGGGAGTCACTGAAGCTTTCTTT. Protein: CASSLGQGGVTEAFF.

This sequence joins TRBV18 and TRBJ1-5; D unclear. V lost 3 bases to trimming and J lost 11 bases, with 23 bases between them. The length of the CDR3 is 16 residues. Germline values: CDR1 KGHSH, CDR2 LQKENI. The CDR3 is CASSPLYTRDELAQHF. The CDR3, as DNA: TGTGCCAGCTCACCTCTATATACACGGGATGAACTGGCCCAGCATTTT.

The CDR3: CASSILNDRARIYGYTF. In nucleotides, the CDR3 is TGTGCCAGCAGCATTCTCAACGACAGGGCGAGAATCTATGGCTACACCTTC. V gene TRBV7-2 combines with J gene TRBJ1-2; 7 bases line up with TRBD1. The CDR3 totals 17 residues. Germline V gives CDR1 SGHTA, CDR2 FQGNSA. V lost 5 bases, J lost 4 bases, and 16 bases stayed unmatched.

This sequence joins TRBV27 and TRBJ1-5, with D maybe TRBD1 (6 bases). The CDR3 loop spans 15 amino acids. The V and J ends lost 2 bases and 0 bases respectively, with 8 bases between them. Per germline, CDR1 MNHEY and CDR2 SMNVEV (reference sequence). For the CDR3, the DNA is TGTGCCAGCAGTTTAAACAGGGATAGCAATCAGCCCCAGCATTTT. This encodes CASSLNRDSNQPQHF.

The chain has TRBV7-2 and TRBJ2-6; no reliable D call. The CDR3 sequence is 16 residues long. Deletions cut 0 bases from V and 0 bases from J, with 6 bases between. Germline V gives CDR1 SGHTA, CDR2 FQGNSA. This CDR3 reads CASSLAPVSGANVLTF. The DNA of the CDR3 is TGTGCCAGCAGCTTAGCGCCAGTCTCTGGGGCCAACGTCCTGACTTTC. Full variable domain (rest looked up from reference TRBV7-2 and TRBJ2-6): GAGVSQSPSNKVTEKGKDVELRCDPISGHTALYWYRQSLGQGLEFLIYFQGNSAPDKSGLPSDRFSAERTGGSVSTLTIQRTQQEDSAVYLCASSLAPVSGANVLTFGAGSRLTVL.

This rearrangement joins TRBV6-5 to TRBJ1-2; D may be TRBD1 (6 bases). The CDR3 has 13 residues. Looked up from germline, CDR1 is MNHEY and CDR2 is SVGAGI. Trimming took 6 bases from V and 2 from J, leaving 10 bases between them. CDR3 residues: CASSPGENYGYTF. In DNA form, the CDR3 reads TGTGCCAGCAGCCCAGGGGAGAACTATGGCTACACCTTC.

The chain combines TRBV2 with TRBJ2-1, with 14 positions matching TRBD2. The germline V gene has CDR1 SNHLY and CDR2 FYNNEI. The CDR3 runs to 17 residues. V was clipped by 6 bases and J by 7 bases; unmatched bases: 11. The CDR3 region is CASSERTSGRSGNEQFF. For the CDR3, the DNA is TGTGCCAGCAGCGAGAGGACTAGCGGGAGGTCTGGGAATGAGCAGTTCTTC.

The chain is built from TRBV5-1 and TRBJ1-1, with no clear D. The ends were cut back, 5 bases at V and 0 bases at J, with 11 bases in the middle. The germline CDR1 and CDR2 sequences are SGHRS and YFSETQ. The CDR3 is 14 residues long. The CDR3 region has the DNA TGCGCCAGCAGAACGGTAGATATGAACACTGAAGCTTTCTTT. It codes for CASRTVDMNTEAFF.

V is TRBV10-1 and J is TRBJ2-1; 11 bases are a match to TRBD2. Losses at the gene ends were 7 bases for V and 6 bases for J; bases not matched to a gene: 5. The CDR3 extends over 14 amino acids. Looked up from germline, CDR1 is WNHNN and CDR2 is SYGVQD (reference sequence). The chain's CDR3 is CASTGSGGVNEQFF. The CDR3, as DNA: TGCGCCAGCACCGGTAGCGGGGGGGTCAATGAGCAGTTCTTC.

The chain carries TRBV18 and TRBJ2-1, with D possibly TRBD1 on 6 matching bases. Germline V gives CDR1 KGHSH, CDR2 LQKENI. There are 15 residues in the CDR3. V was shortened by 2 bases and J by 6 bases, with 14 bases between the two germline ends. The DNA of the CDR3 is TGTGCCAGCTCACCATCGACAGGCCTGAGCAATGAGCAGTTCTTC. This gives the protein CASSPSTGLSNEQFF.

The CDR3 coding sequence is TGTGCCAGCAGCTCCACAGGGGGGTTGGAAAAACTGTTTTTT. Its translation: CASSSTGGLEKLFF. V and J are TRBV5-4 and TRBJ1-4, with TRBD1 matching 8 bases. V was pared by 3 bases and J by 8 bases, with 6 bases of the junction left unmatched. CDR3 length: 14 amino acids. CDR1 is SGHNT and CDR2 is YYREEE in the germline V gene (reference sequence).

This sequence joins TRBV7-9 and TRBJ2-7; D is possibly TRBD1 (6 bases). This CDR3 has 13 amino acids. Trimming took off 5 bases at V and 3 bases at J, with 11 bases between the two ends. The germline V gene has CDR1 SEHNR and CDR2 FQNEAQ (reference sequence). CDR3 sequence: CASSPDSFYEQYF. Written as DNA, the CDR3 is TGTGCCAGCAGCCCGGACAGCTTCTACGAGCAGTACTTC.

This chain uses TRBV10-3 with TRBJ1-2, with TRBD1 matching 9 bases. CDR1 and CDR2 from the germline V gene are ENHRY and SYGVKD. J lost 0 bases, V lost 4 bases, and 6 bases had no gene match. This CDR3 is built from 16 residues. Written as DNA, the CDR3 is TGTGCCATCAGTGGGGACAGGGTCGGGGCTAACTATGGCTACACCTTC. The encoded protein is CAISGDRVGANYGYTF.

The chain recombines TRBV4-1 with TRBJ1-1; the D is unclear. Germline lookup yields CDR1 MGHRA and CDR2 YSYEKL. Trimming removed 1 base from V and 2 bases from J, with 11 bases in between. The CDR3 is 15 amino acids. The CDR3 protein is CASSQVGRSNTEAFF. In nucleotides, the CDR3 is TGCGCCAGCAGCCAAGTGGGGAGATCCAACACTGAAGCTTTCTTT.

The J gene is TRBJ2-1, the V gene TRBV20-1; 8 bases align to TRBD2. Germline values: CDR1 DFQATT, CDR2 SNEGSKA (reference sequence). The CDR3 totals 16 residues. The CDR3 protein is CRASSTGTSNLGEQFF. The DNA of the CDR3 is TGCAGGGCCAGTTCCACCGGGACTAGTAATTTAGGGGAGCAGTTCTTC.

Of note for this clone: Other DNA sequences in the sample encode the same CDR3. The V and J genes are TRBV19 and TRBJ2-1; TRBD2 matches at 8 bases. V lost 1 base and J lost 2; bases outside the gene matches: 4. Germline CDR1 LNHDA, CDR2 SQIVND (reference sequence). The CDR3 runs to 16 residues. Written as DNA, the CDR3 is TGTGCCAGTAGTATAGGAGCGGGAGCCCCCTACAATGAGCAGTTCTTC. As protein: CASSIGAGAPYNEQFF.